This TCR beta chain was profiled in a study of T-cell memory formation after mild COVID-19. Looking at the study overall: Clusters were largely donor specific. Points from the study as a whole: There was a balanced CD4/CD8 profile in clones contracting day 15 to 85, and later expanders leaned CD4+. Chiefly within CM and EM were the contracting CD4+ clones; CD8+ ones were within EMRA.

Looked up from germline, CDR1 is KGHDR and CDR2 is SFDVKD. The CDR3 is 18 amino acids. After removal of 9 bases from V and 3 bases from J, the junction contained 18 bases not matched to a gene. Using constant-segment primers, 5'RACE produced TCR alpha and TCR beta cDNA libraries carrying sample barcodes and UMIs. TCRdb recomputed calls from the 5' RACE reads with MiXCR, one row per CDR3 protein. The sample consists of about 270,000 distinct CDR3 sequences, about 16% of them appearing once. This clonotype has just a few counts. Its target is unknown. The chain links TRBV24-1 to TRBJ2-2; 7 positions match TRBD2. The sample was PBMCs or a T cell subset sorted from them (not recorded which). This TCR came from a man between 18 and 35 years old who had mild COVID-19 (a few samples of this study predate the infection). Cell type and time point are not known. CDR3 in amino acids: CATPLQRNGGTYTGELFF. The DNA of the CDR3 is TGTGCCACCCCTCTTCAACGTAACGGGGGGACCTACACCGGGGAGCTGTTTTTT.